A selection of T cell receptor beta chains follows, all from one sample in a study of T cell responses to AZD1222 COVID-19 vaccine. Measured with immunoSEQ multiplex PCR; TCRdb has only the in-frame clones, and not every one. The table includes 120,000 to 150,000 clones, approximately 89% detected once. The starting material was peripheral blood, obtained on day 0 of AZD1222 vaccination. The receptors stem from an adult in good health. Both conserved end residues are trimmed from each CDR3. Size is omitted from some rows. Given values are once, few, many or a class for expanded clones.

>TRBJ1-2|.|TRBV28
ASNSLGLLSGYGYT
>TRBJ2-7|once|TRBV5-6
ASSYSYEQY
>TRBJ2-5|.|TRBV7-9
ASSFETQY
>TRBJ1-4|.|TRBV15
ATSKGDGNEKLF
>TRBJ2-1|.|TRBV19
ASSSGGSSYNEQF
>TRBJ2-7|.|TRBV6-2/TRBV6-3
ASNPKGTSGKKTAYEQY
>TRBJ2-2|.|TRBV11-1
ASSLWTGTGELF
>TRBJ2-7|once|TRBV12-3/TRBV12-4
ASSLGGKYEQY
>TRBJ2-5|.|TRBV7-2
ASSFDIGNRGTQY
>TRBJ1-4|.|TRBV28
ASSPGQGTEKLF
>TRBJ1-5|few|TRBV23-1
ASSEGVGNQPQH
>TRBJ2-1|.|TRBV5-4
ASSLARAEAEQF
>TRBJ1-1|.|TRBV6-1
ASSEIRGTEAF
>TRBJ2-7|.|TRBV30
ACLGGRFTYEQY
>TRBJ2-1|few|TRBV9
ASSPPPRGPTRQF
>TRBJ2-7|few|TRBV27
ASSWAGGPSYEQY
>TRBJ1-2|.|TRBV6-5
ASTEGAGGYT
>TRBJ1-1|few|TRBV7-2
ASSLGTNTEAF
>TRBJ2-1|.|TRBV12-3/TRBV12-4
ASTDYNEQF
>TRBJ1-4|.|TRBV4-3
ASSPLSGVYGEKLF
>TRBJ2-7|.|TRBV28
ASSSVGEQY
>TRBJ1-1|.|TRBV18
ASSPQEQIMNTEAF
>TRBJ1-1|.|TRBV4-3
ASSPLGVGDTEAF
>TRBJ2-7|.|TRBV6-5
ASSYSRHTGYEQY
>TRBJ1-4|.|TRBV9
ASSVSSLGEKLF
>TRBJ1-2|.|TRBV6-1
ASSEPLYGYT
>TRBJ2-3|.|TRBV11-2
ASSLVVGSTDTQY
>TRBJ2-7|.|TRBV10-3
AISGTSGTYEQY
>TRBJ2-1|.|TRBV24-1
ATSDSAGAANEQF